The rows below give T cell receptor beta chains drawn from one sample of a study of blood T cells in healthy people across ages. TCRdb ran MiXCR on the 5' RACE reads and lists one entry per CDR3 protein. The repertoire includes some 860,000 distinct CDR3 sequences, around 50% of them detected once, and approximately 24% sits in the top ten. Sequenced: blood. All receptors come from a man between 40 and 49 years old in good health. Both conserved end residues are part of each CDR3. D genes are given only for firm matches. Clone size appears in some rows only: once, few, many, or a class for an expanded clone.

TRBD1 TRBJ2-3 - TRBV15 CATSRDLGRDRAFTDTQYF TGTGCCACCAGCAGAGACCTCGGACGGGACAGGGCCTTCACAGATACGCAGTATTTT
- TRBJ2-3 few TRBV5-1 CASSSPTSTDTQYF TGCGCCAGCAGCTCTCCAACTAGCACAGATACGCAGTATTTT
- TRBJ1-1 - TRBV5-6 CASRYGGLGLAFF TGTGCCAGCAGGTACGGGGGATTGGGCTTGGCTTTCTTT
- TRBJ2-2 - TRBV11-1 CASSSTGSGTGELFF TGTGCCAGCAGCTCGACAGGATCAGGCACCGGGGAGCTGTTTTTT
- TRBJ2-7 - TRBV5-5 CASSSRAGGAYEQYF TGTGCCAGCAGCTCGAGAGCGGGTGGCGCCTACGAGCAGTACTTC
- TRBJ2-4 - TRBV3-1 CASSQFSGKNIQYF TGTGCCAGCAGCCAATTTAGCGGAAAAAACATTCAGTACTTC
- TRBJ2-7 - TRBV18 CASSPLGQGGGEQYF TGTGCCAGCTCACCACTCGGCCAGGGTGGAGGCGAGCAGTACTTC
TRBD1 TRBJ1-6 - TRBV28 CASSLPGQGGFSPLHF TGTGCCAGCAGTTTACCGGGACAGGGAGGTTTTTCACCCCTCCACTTT
- TRBJ1-6 few TRBV27 CASSLSMRGNSPLHF TGTGCCAGCAGTTTATCGATGAGGGGTAATTCACCCCTCCACTTT
- TRBJ2-7 once TRBV14 CASSHFGTNNYNEQYF TGTGCCAGCAGCCACTTCGGGACAAATAACTACAATGAGCAGTACTTC
TRBD1 TRBJ2-5 - TRBV29-1 CSKRDRGYF TGCAGCAAACGGGACAGGGGGTACTTC
- TRBJ1-1 - TRBV5-1 CASSPGQPAVNTEAFF TGCGCCAGCAGCCCGGGACAACCTGCTGTGAACACTGAAGCTTTCTTT
- TRBJ1-5 few TRBV12-3/TRBV12-4 CASSPEKQNQPQHF TGTGCCAGCAGTCCAGAAAAACAAAATCAGCCCCAGCATTTT
- TRBJ2-3 - TRBV12-3/TRBV12-4 CASSPLVQLMDTQYF TGTGCCAGCAGTCCCCTTGTGCAGTTAATGGATACGCAGTATTTT
TRBD1 TRBJ2-1 - TRBV27 CASSLHLQGVTYNEQFF TGTGCCAGCAGTTTACATCTCCAGGGGGTCACCTACAATGAGCAGTTCTTC
TRBD2 TRBJ2-5 many TRBV4-2 CASSQDGSGGAETQYF TGTGCCAGCAGCCAAGATGGGAGCGGGGGGGCGGAGACCCAGTACTTC
- TRBJ2-5 - TRBV5-4 CASSFGGTDQETQYF TGTGCCAGCAGCTTCGGGGGGACAGACCAAGAGACCCAGTACTTC
TRBD1 TRBJ2-5 many TRBV10-3 CAINRGNGETQYF TGTGCCATCAACAGGGGTAACGGAGAGACCCAGTACTTC
TRBD2 TRBJ2-3 - TRBV7-2 CASSPFLAGGQNPVGDTQYF TGTGCCAGCAGCCCTTTCCTAGCGGGGGGGCAAAACCCCGTGGGAGATACGCAGTATTTT
- TRBJ2-5 - TRBV12-3/TRBV12-4 CASSLTLTAYRETQYF TGTGCCAGCAGTTTGACTCTAACAGCGTACCGAGAGACCCAGTACTTC
- TRBJ2-5 - TRBV6-6 CASSYEGAQETQYF TGTGCCAGCAGTTACGAAGGGGCCCAAGAGACCCAGTACTTC
- TRBJ1-1 - TRBV2 CASREGLRNTEAFF TGTGCCAGCCGAGAAGGATTGAGGAACACTGAAGCTTTCTTT
- TRBJ2-3 - TRBV28 CASNLGSSGTDTQYF TGTGCCAGCAACCTGGGGTCTAGCGGCACAGATACGCAGTATTTT
TRBD1 TRBJ2-3 - TRBV9 CASSPRPGTGSDTQYF TGTGCCAGCAGCCCTCGTCCCGGGACAGGTTCAGATACGCAGTATTTT
- TRBJ2-7 - TRBV5-1 CASSLATPVDEQYF TGCGCCAGCAGCTTGGCCACTCCCGTGGACGAGCAGTACTTC
TRBD1 TRBJ2-2 - TRBV11-2 CASRSGPGGSNTGELFF TGTGCCAGCAGGTCTGGCCCAGGGGGTTCAAACACCGGGGAGCTGTTTTTT
- TRBJ2-7 once TRBV7-9 CASSPSEGGKQYF TGTGCCAGCAGCCCATCGGAGGGGGGTAAGCAGTACTTC
TRBD1 TRBJ2-3 - TRBV5-1 CASSLETGRYTQYF TGCGCCAGCAGCTTGGAGACAGGGCGATATACGCAGTATTTT
- TRBJ2-7 - TRBV20-1 CSAKGLSSSYEQYF TGCAGTGCCAAGGGACTTTCGAGCTCCTACGAGCAGTACTTC
TRBD2 TRBJ2-5 - TRBV15 CATSREAAGGRGTQYF TGTGCCACCAGCAGAGAAGCGGCGGGAGGGCGCGGGACCCAGTACTTC
TRBD1 TRBJ2-7 - TRBV7-2 CASSVGTGGDKQYF TGTGCCAGCAGCGTAGGGACAGGGGGCGATAAGCAGTACTTC
- TRBJ2-4 - TRBV7-2 CASSLSTGRGVAKNIQYF TGTGCCAGCAGCTTATCGACAGGGAGGGGGGTAGCCAAAAACATTCAGTACTTC
- TRBJ2-3 - TRBV20-1 CSAKDLRDPSTDTQYF TGCAGTGCTAAAGACCTTAGAGATCCTAGCACAGATACGCAGTATTTT
TRBD1 TRBJ2-1 few TRBV28 CASNEGQGFGEQFF TGTGCCAGCAATGAGGGACAGGGCTTCGGTGAGCAGTTCTTC
TRBD1 TRBJ2-7 - TRBV27 CASSFGQGDSYEQYF TGTGCCAGCAGTTTTGGGCAGGGGGACTCCTACGAGCAGTACTTC
- TRBJ1-2 - TRBV6-1 CASSEGDTALYGYTF TGTGCCAGCAGTGAAGGGGACACTGCCTTATATGGCTACACCTTC
- TRBJ2-7 - TRBV5-6 CASSSGHSPYEQYF TGTGCCAGCAGCTCGGGACATTCACCTTACGAGCAGTACTTC
TRBD1 TRBJ2-1 few TRBV15 CATSRTGGLRNEQFF TGTGCCACCAGCAGGACAGGGGGTTTGAGGAATGAGCAGTTCTTC
TRBD2 TRBJ2-3 few TRBV7-2 CASSSRGGRYDTQYF TGTGCCAGCAGCTCGCGGGGGGGACGATACGATACGCAGTATTTT
- TRBJ1-5 - TRBV4-3 CASSRERWVNQPQHF TGCGCCAGCAGCCGAGAACGTTGGGTCAATCAGCCCCAGCATTTT
TRBD1 TRBJ2-2 - TRBV5-1 CASSGTGSRTGELFF TGCGCCAGTTCCGGGACAGGGAGTAGGACCGGGGAGCTGTTTTTT
- TRBJ2-7 - TRBV7-9 CASSPAAFNYEQYF TGTGCCAGCAGCCCCGCAGCTTTCAACTACGAGCAGTACTTC
TRBD2 TRBJ2-4 - TRBV7-2 CASSPSGRGVKREFYNEQYF TGTGCCAGCAGCCCTTCTGGGCGAGGGGTAAAGCGGGAGTTCTACAATGAGCAGTACTTC
TRBD1 TRBJ2-5 - TRBV7-2 CASSLGTGQGARETQYF TGTGCCAGCAGCTTAGGGACCGGACAGGGGGCTCGAGAGACCCAGTACTTC
- TRBJ1-6 few TRBV7-9 CASSSDTGQINSPLHF TGTGCCAGCAGCTCGGATACCGGACAGATTAATTCACCCCTCCACTTT
TRBD2 TRBJ2-5 - TRBV6-5 CASSYGQREVETQYF TGTGCCAGCAGTTACGGACAGCGGGAGGTCGAGACCCAGTACTTC
TRBD2 TRBJ2-3 few TRBV7-6 CASSLGGLSDTQYF TGTGCCAGCAGCTTAGGGGGACTATCAGATACGCAGTATTTT
- TRBJ2-7 few TRBV25-1 CASSERGLSSYEQYF TGTGCCAGCAGTGAAAGGGGTCTGAGCTCCTACGAGCAGTACTTC
TRBD2 TRBJ2-5 - TRBV7-9 CASSRSGGQETQYF TGTGCCAGCAGCCGTAGCGGGGGACAAGAGACCCAGTACTTC
TRBD2 TRBJ2-1 few TRBV4-2 CASSHGTSAGYNEQFF TGTGCCAGCAGCCATGGGACTAGCGCAGGCTACAATGAGCAGTTCTTC
TRBD1 TRBJ2-5 - TRBV12-3/TRBV12-4 CASTRSGTGQETQYF TGTGCCAGCACTCGATCCGGGACAGGCCAAGAGACCCAGTACTTC
- TRBJ2-6 - TRBV6-5 CASSPVTGIGANVLTF TGTGCCAGCAGTCCTGTAACAGGGATTGGGGCCAACGTCCTGACTTTC
TRBD1 TRBJ2-5 many TRBV5-1 CASSPGQQETQYF TGCGCCAGCAGCCCGGGACAGCAAGAGACCCAGTACTTC
TRBD2 TRBJ2-7 - TRBV29-1 CSASSGPNEQYF TGCAGCGCGTCTAGCGGCCCCAATGAGCAGTACTTC
TRBD2 TRBJ2-7 - TRBV3-1 CASSQDLAGVTFPSYEQYF TGTGCCAGCAGCCAAGACCTAGCGGGAGTAACATTTCCATCGTACGAGCAGTACTTC
- TRBJ2-3 - TRBV27 CASSLSGGRTQYF TGTGCCAGCAGTTTATCGGGGGGGCGGACGCAGTATTTT
- TRBJ2-3 many TRBV3-1 CASSQGRDTQYF TGTGCCAGCAGCCAAGGGCGGGATACGCAGTATTTT